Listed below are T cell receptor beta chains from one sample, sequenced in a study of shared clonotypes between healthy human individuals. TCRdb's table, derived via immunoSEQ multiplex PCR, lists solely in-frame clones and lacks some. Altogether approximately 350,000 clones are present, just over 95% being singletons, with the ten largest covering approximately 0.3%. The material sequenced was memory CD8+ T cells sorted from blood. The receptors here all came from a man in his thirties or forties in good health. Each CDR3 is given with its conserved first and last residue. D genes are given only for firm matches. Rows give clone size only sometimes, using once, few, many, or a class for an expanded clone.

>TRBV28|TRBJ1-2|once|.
TGTGCCAGCGGTACTGAGATAAGTGGTGGCTACACCTTC
CASGTEISGGYTF
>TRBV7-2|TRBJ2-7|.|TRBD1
TGTGCCAGCAGCTTGACAGGGCGCTCCTACGAGCAGTACTTC
CASSLTGRSYEQYF
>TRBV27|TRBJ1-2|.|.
TGTGCCAGCAGTCCCGTTGAAGGGTACTATGGCTACACCTTC
CASSPVEGYYGYTF
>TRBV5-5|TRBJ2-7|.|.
TGTGCCAGCAGCTTGGAGAATCCCACCTACGAGCAGTACTTC
CASSLENPTYEQYF
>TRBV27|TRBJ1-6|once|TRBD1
TGTGCCAGCAGAATACAGGGGTCATACCCCCTCCACTTT
CASRIQGSYPLHF
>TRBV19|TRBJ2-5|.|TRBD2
TGTGCCAGTAGTTCAGGGACTAGCGGGAGGGCCCAGTACTTC
CASSSGTSGRAQYF
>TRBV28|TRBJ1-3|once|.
TGTGCCAGCAGGGGGCCAGCCGAAAACACCATATATTTT
CASRGPAENTIYF
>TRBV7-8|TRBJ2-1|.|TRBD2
TGTGCCAGCAGCTTAGAGGTTGGACTAGCGGGAGATGAGCAGTTCTTC
CASSLEVGLAGDEQFF
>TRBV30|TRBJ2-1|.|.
TGTGCCTGGAGTGTACTTTCCCCCCAAATGATTTACAATGAGCAGTTCTTC
CAWSVLSPQMIYNEQFF
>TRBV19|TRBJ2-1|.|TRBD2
TGTGCCAGTAGAGCCGGGACTAGCGGCTACAATGAGCAGTTCTTC
CASRAGTSGYNEQFF
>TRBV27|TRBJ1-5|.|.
TGTGCCAGCAGTATAGGGACGGGTTATCAGCCCCAGCATTTT
CASSIGTGYQPQHF
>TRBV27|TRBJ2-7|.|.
TGTGCCAGCAGTTTCGGGACGGAGAGCTCCTACGAGCAGTACTTC
CASSFGTESSYEQYF
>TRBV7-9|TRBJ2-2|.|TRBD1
TGTGCCAGCAGCCCCCGACAGGGGGCGAACACCGGGGAGCTGTTTTTT
CASSPRQGANTGELFF
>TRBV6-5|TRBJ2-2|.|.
TGTGCCAGCAGTTACTCGATAGATCCCGGGGAGCTGTTTTTT
CASSYSIDPGELFF
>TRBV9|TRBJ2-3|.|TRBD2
TGTGCCAGCAGCGTCCGAGCGGGAACAGATACGCAGTATTTT
CASSVRAGTDTQYF
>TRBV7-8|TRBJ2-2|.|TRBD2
TGTGCCAGCAGCTTGGTAGCGGGAGCGAACACCGGGGAGCTGTTTTTT
CASSLVAGANTGELFF
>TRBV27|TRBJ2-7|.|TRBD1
TGTGCCAGCAGTTCTCTCCGGGACAGGGCCGATGAGCAGTACTTC
CASSSLRDRADEQYF
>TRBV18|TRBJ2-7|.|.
TGTGCCAGCTCACCACTACGGGGCGCCTCCTACGAGCAGTACTTC
CASSPLRGASYEQYF
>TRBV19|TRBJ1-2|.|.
TGTGCCAGTAGGCCGGGATCTAACTATGGCTACACCTTC
CASRPGSNYGYTF
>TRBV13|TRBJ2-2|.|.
TGTGCCAGCAGCTTAGTTTCGGGGGAGCTGTTTTTT
CASSLVSGELFF
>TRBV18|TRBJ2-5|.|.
TGTGCCAGCTCAAAGTCTCCCGGGACCTACCAAGAGACCCAGTACTTC
CASSKSPGTYQETQYF
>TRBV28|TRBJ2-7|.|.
TGTGCCAGCAGTACCAAGCCCCAGGGGTTGGGGTACGAGCAGTACTTC
CASSTKPQGLGYEQYF
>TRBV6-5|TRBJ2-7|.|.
TGTGCCAGCAGTTACAGGGACACCTACGAGCAGTACTTC
CASSYRDTYEQYF
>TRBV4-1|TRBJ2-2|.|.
TGCGCCAGCAGCCCAAAGGTACCCTTCGCGAACACCGGGGAGCTGTTTTTT
CASSPKVPFANTGELFF
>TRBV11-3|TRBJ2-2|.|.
TGTGCCAGCAGCTTAACCGGCGGGGAGCTGTTTTTT
CASSLTGGELFF